This T cell receptor (beta chain) was recovered during a study of cytotoxic CD8 clonotypes in ibrutinib-treated CLL. For the study at large: The taking of response samples occurred after a median around 11 months of treatment, with a range of 6 to 36.

TCRdb's table, derived via immunoSEQ multiplex PCR, lists solely in-frame clones and lacks some. This table holds approximately 100,000 clones, approximately 82% found once. The sample here was PBMCs, taken after 12 months of ibrutinib treatment. This receptor was taken from a human donor with chronic lymphocytic leukemia.

The CDR3 sequence: CASSQRDGYEQYF. The CDR3 coding sequence is TGTGCCAGCAGTCAGAGGGACGGATACGAGCAGTACTTC. J is TRBJ2-7 and V is TRBV6-1; tentatively, D is TRBD1 or TRBD2 (5 bases each). The V end was cut by 5 bases, the J end by 4 bases, with 12 bases between. Germline V lookup: CDR1 MNHNS, CDR2 SASEGT. There are 13 residues in the CDR3.